This T cell receptor (beta chain) emerged from a study of shared clonotypes between healthy human individuals. A few counts support this clone. Its antigen is not known. Study-level findings and limits: A small donor pool kept down the genetic and exposure-history diversity that was represented. Naive subsets tended to show greater estimated richness than memory subsets.

CDR3 length: 13 amino acids. Germline-derived CDR1 and CDR2 are SGHRS and YFSETQ. The trim removed 3 bases at V and 6 bases at J, leaving 5 bases unmatched. Naive CD45RA+ and memory CD45RA-negative subsets were split from CD4+ cells. A deep-level run was used for the assay. The repertoire was sequenced with immunoSEQ multiplex PCR; TCRdb's copy has only in-frame clones and lacks some. The sample holds 2.3 million or so clones, about 92% seen once. The source is a young man in good health. Some clones in this sample may be carry-over from other donors' samples. The sequencing input was naive CD4+ T cells from PBMCs. As for subset: CD45RA+ positively selected. This chain joins TRBV5-1 and TRBJ2-7, with 8 bases lining up with TRBD1. The DNA of the CDR3 is TGCGCCAGCAGCTCTCAGGGGGCAAGCGAGCAGTACTTC. Its protein product is CASSSQGASEQYF.